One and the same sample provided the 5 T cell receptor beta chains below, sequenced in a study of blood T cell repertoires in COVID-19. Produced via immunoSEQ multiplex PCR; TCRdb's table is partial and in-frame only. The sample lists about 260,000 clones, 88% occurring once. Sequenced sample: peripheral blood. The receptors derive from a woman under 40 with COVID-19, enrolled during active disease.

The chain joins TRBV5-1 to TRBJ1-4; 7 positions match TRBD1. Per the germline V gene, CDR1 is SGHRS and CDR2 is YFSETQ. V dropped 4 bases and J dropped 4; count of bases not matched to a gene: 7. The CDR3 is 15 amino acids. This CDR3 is CASSPRGQHNEKLFF. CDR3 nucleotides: TGCGCCAGCAGCCCGCGGGGACAGCATAATGAAAAACTGTTTTTT.

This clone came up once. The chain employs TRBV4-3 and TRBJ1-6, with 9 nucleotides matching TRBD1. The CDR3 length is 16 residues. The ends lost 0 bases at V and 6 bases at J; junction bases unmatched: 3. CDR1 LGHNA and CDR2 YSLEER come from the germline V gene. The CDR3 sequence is CASSQDRTGANSPLHF. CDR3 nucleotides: TGCGCCAGCAGCCAAGATAGGACAGGGGCTAATTCACCCCTCCACTTT.

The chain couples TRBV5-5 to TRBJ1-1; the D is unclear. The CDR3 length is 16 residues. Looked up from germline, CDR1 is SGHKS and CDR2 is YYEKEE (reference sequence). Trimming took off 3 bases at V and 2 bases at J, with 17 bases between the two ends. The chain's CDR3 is CASSSVGGWRNTEAFF. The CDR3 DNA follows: TGTGCCAGCAGCTCGGTCGGAGGTTGGAGAAACACTGAAGCTTTCTTT.

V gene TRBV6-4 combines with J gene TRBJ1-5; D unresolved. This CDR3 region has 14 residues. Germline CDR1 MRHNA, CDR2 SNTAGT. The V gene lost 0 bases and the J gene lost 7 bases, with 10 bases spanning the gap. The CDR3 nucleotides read TGTGCCAGCAGTGACTCGAGCATGGGCCAGCCCCAGCATTTT. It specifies CASSDSSMGQPQHF.

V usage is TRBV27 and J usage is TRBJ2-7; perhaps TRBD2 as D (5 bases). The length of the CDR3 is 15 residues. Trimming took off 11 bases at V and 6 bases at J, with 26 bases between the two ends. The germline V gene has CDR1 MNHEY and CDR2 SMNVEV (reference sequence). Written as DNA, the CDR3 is TGTGCCGGCCCTCGTTGGGGAGCGCTGTGCTCCGAGCAGTACTTC. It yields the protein CAGPRWGALCSEQYF.